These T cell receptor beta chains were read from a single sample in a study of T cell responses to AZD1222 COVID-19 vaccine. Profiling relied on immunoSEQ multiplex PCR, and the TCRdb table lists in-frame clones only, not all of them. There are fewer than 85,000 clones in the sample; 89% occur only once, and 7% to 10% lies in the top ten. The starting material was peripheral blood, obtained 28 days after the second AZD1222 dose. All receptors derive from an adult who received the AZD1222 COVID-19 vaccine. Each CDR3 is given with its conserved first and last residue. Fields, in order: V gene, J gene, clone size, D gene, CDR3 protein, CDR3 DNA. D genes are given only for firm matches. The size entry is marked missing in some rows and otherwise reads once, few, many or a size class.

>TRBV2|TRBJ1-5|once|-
CASTWGGNQPQHF
TGTGCCAGCACCTGGGGGGGTAATCAGCCCCAGCATTTT
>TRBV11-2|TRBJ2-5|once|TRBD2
CASSLVSSGANSQETQYF
TGTGCCAGCAGCTTAGTGTCTAGCGGGGCCAATTCCCAAGAGACCCAGTACTTC
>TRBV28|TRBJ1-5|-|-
CASSPTGRGNQPQHF
TGTGCCAGCAGTCCGACGGGTCGGGGCAATCAGCCCCAGCATTTT
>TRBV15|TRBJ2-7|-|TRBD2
CATSTSTGGAYEQYF
TGTGCCACCAGCACCTCTACCGGGGGGGCCTACGAGCAGTACTTC
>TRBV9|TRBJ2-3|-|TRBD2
CASSVEGGRADTQYF
TGTGCCAGCAGCGTAGAGGGAGGGAGGGCAGATACGCAGTATTTT
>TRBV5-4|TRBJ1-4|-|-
CASSLENDEKLFF
TGTGCCAGCAGCTTGGAGAATGATGAAAAACTGTTTTTT
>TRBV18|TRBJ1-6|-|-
CASSPGAGSPLHF
TGTGCCAGCTCACCAGGGGCTGGTTCACCCCTCCACTTT
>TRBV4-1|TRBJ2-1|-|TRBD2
CASSQEGSSGAAYNEQFF
TGCGCCAGCAGCCAAGAGGGGTCCAGCGGGGCCGCCTACAATGAGCAGTTCTTC
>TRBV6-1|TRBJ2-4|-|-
CASSEYSLVVLENKNIQYF
TGTGCCAGCAGTGAATACTCTTTAGTGGTTTTAGAGAACAAAAACATTCAGTACTTC
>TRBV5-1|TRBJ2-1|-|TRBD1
CASSPGQGVGNEQFF
TGCGCCAGCAGCCCGGGACAGGGGGTAGGCAATGAGCAGTTCTTC
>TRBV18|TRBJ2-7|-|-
CASSPRLPYEQYF
TGTGCCAGCTCACCCCGACTACCCTACGAGCAGTACTTC